This record looks at one T cell receptor (beta chain) sequence and its context. What it binds is not known. Clones were read by immunoSEQ multiplex PCR, and TCRdb kept only the in-frame ones, dropping some. The repertoire includes 76,000 or so clones, 65% to 90% of them detected once, and 0.61% sits in the top ten. This sample was included in a study of OX40 agonist ivuxolimab in advanced cancers. Study as a whole: Patients were 82.7% male with ages roughly 23 to 85, mean approximately 55. Of the patients, three showed partial responses, one with hepatocellular carcinoma and two with cutaneous melanoma. Study-wide points: Expanded clones were, on average, more numerous in CD8+ T cells than in CD4+. The CD4+ and CD8+ T cells in the blood had expanded clonally by week 6 at 0.1 to 3.0 mg/kg.

The ends lost 3 bases at V and 7 bases at J; junction bases unmatched: 5. Germline V gene lookup returns CDR1 SGHRS and CDR2 YFSETQ. This CDR3 is 15 amino acids long. V is TRBV5-1 and J is TRBJ2-1; TRBD1 matches 12 bases. The sequence derives from an adult with an advanced solid tumor such as melanoma, head and neck, liver or kidney cancer. Sequencing was performed on CD4+ or CD8+ T cells sorted from blood, taken in a trial of the OX40 agonist ivuxolimab. The CDR3 spells CASSSGTGGLNEQFF. The CDR3 DNA reads TGCGCCAGCAGCTCCGGGACAGGGGGCTTAAATGAGCAGTTCTTC.